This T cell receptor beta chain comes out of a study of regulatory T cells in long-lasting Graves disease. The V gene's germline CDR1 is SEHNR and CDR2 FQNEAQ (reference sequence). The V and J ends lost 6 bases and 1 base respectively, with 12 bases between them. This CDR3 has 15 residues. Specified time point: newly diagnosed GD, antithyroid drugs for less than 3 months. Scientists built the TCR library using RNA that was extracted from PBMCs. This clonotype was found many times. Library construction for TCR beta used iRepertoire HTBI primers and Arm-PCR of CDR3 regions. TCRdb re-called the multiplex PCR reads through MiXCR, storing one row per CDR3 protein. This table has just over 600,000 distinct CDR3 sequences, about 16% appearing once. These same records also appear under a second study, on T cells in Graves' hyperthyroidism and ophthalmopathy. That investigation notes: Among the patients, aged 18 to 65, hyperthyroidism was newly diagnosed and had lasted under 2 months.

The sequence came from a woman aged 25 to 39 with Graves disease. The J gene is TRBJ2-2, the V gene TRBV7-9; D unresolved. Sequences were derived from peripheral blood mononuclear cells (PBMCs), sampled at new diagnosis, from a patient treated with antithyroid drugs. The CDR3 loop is CASRKQRRNTGELFF. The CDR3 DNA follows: TGTGCCAGCAGGAAACAGAGGAGGAACACCGGGGAGCTGTTTTTT. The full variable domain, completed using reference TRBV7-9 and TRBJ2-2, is DTGVSQNPRHKITKRGQNVTFRCDPISEHNRLYWYRQTLGQGPEFLTYFQNEAQLEKSRLLSDRFSAERPKGSFSTLEIQRTEQGDSAMYLCASRKQRRNTGELFFGEGSRLTVL.